The rows below give T cell receptor beta chains drawn from one sample of a study of blood T cell repertoires in COVID-19. Sequencing was performed with immunoSEQ multiplex PCR; in TCRdb, only in-frame clones are kept and a portion is missing. The sample lists roughly 68,000 clones, roughly 88% seen once, with 5.5% to 7% in the top ten. Sequenced: peripheral blood. These receptors originate from an older woman with acute or convalescent COVID-19. CDR3s leave out the opening cysteine and the closing phenylalanine or tryptophan.

>TRBJ1-5|TRBV19
ASSIGPRGPYSNQPQH
>TRBJ1-2|TRBV28
ASTGQGFGYT
>TRBJ1-5|TRBV19
ASSIQGTGGFQPQH
>TRBJ2-1|TRBV7-9
ASSLGMGVRENEQF
>TRBJ1-1|TRBV5-1
ASSRTGARLDTEAF
>TRBJ2-3|TRBV3-1/TRBV3-2
ASSQGLAGGTGDTQY
>TRBJ1-1|TRBV7-3
ASSLIRDSEAF
>TRBJ1-6|TRBV4-1
ASSRDTSSYNSPLH
>TRBJ1-2|TRBV28
ASSLNPGYGYT
>TRBJ1-2|TRBV5-1
ASSSDNQFGYT
>TRBJ1-5|TRBV10-3
ATAGQGSDQPQH
>TRBJ1-4|TRBV6-5
ASSDRDRLNEKLF
>TRBJ2-3|TRBV28
ASSPGLAGGRDTQY
>TRBJ1-3|TRBV9
ASSAGGFGNTIY
>TRBJ2-7|TRBV2
ASSGTGRWGSYEQY
>TRBJ1-1|TRBV28
ASSGGGPAF
>TRBJ1-3|TRBV18
ASSTQQGNGNTIY
>TRBJ1-1|TRBV10-3
AISLQENTEAF
>TRBJ2-3|TRBV4-1
ASSQRQDFISD
>TRBJ1-2|TRBV3-1/TRBV3-2
ASSQGEGNGGYT
>TRBJ1-2|TRBV11-2
ASSLEASGNYGYT
>TRBJ1-5|TRBV6-2/TRBV6-3
ASSTPWTELNSNQPQH
>TRBJ2-3|TRBV19
ASSIHRFTDTQY
>TRBJ1-6|TRBV6-6
ASSYDRASYNSPLH
>TRBJ2-6|TRBV30
AWSGRSVGVLSSGANVLT
>TRBJ2-7|TRBV11-2
ASSLGSELAHEQY
>TRBJ1-1|TRBV3-1/TRBV3-2
ASSPQVNTEAF
>TRBJ1-4|TRBV28
ASSLTTPEKLF
>TRBJ2-5|TRBV5-3
ARSCALTSGISFRGETQY
>TRBJ2-3|TRBV14
ASSQILAASTDTQY
>TRBJ1-1|TRBV7-9
ASSLGTYTEAF
>TRBJ2-7|TRBV9
ASSEDRGPYEQY
>TRBJ1-6|TRBV7-3
ASSRGLGLSPLH
>TRBJ2-4|TRBV5-4
ASSSGRQRY
>TRBJ2-7|TRBV14
ASSLQTGSYEQY
>TRBJ1-1|TRBV4-1
ASRRTGGGTEAF
>TRBJ1-5|TRBV9
ASSAGQTRGGPQH
>TRBJ1-2|TRBV28
ASSLNPPRDGYT
>TRBJ1-5|TRBV28
ASSIRQGRTNQPQH
>TRBJ1-2|TRBV12-3/TRBV12-4
ASSLGLRGGYT
>TRBJ1-4|TRBV27
ASRDGARQGEKLF
>TRBJ2-7|TRBV11-2
ASSFDPGGTYEQY
>TRBJ2-5|TRBV5-6
ASSFARGVGETQY
>TRBJ1-3|TRBV15
ATSPPQGLSSGNTIY
>TRBJ2-2|TRBV20-1
SAMGTGNLF
>TRBJ1-1|TRBV5-4
ASSHRGFGEAF
>TRBJ1-6|TRBV5-8
ASSLRSTQDSPLH
>TRBJ1-4|TRBV7-9
ASSSRTAPGEKLF